This T cell receptor (beta chain) comes out of a study of tumor-infiltrating lymphocytes in primary liver carcinoma. At the level of the study: Spanning 30 to 69 years of age, the patients were men and women. Whole-study results and caveats: Merely some 7.5-25% of top clones spanned all five tumor regions.

Reverse transcription of 500 ng total RNA with a constant-region primer produced TCR beta cDNA. Libraries for TCR beta were built through three nested multiplex PCR rounds, which together made up a slightly modified ARM-PCR procedure. Investigators reported that the first two PCR rounds, at 9 to 11 cycles each, used TRBV1-TRBV30 forward primers with a C-beta reverse primer. TCRdb used MiXCR to reprocess the multiplex PCR reads, holding one entry per CDR3 protein. Found here are tens of thousands of distinct CDR3 sequences, roughly three quarters of them singletons; the top ten hold 25% to 35%. Unsorted bulk tissue (20-30 mg) underwent RNA and DNA co-extraction. Patients underwent resection of primary liver carcinoma. Chronic HBV infection, untreated so far, was present in the patients. CDR1 and CDR2 (germline): SGHAT, FQNNGV. The CDR3 runs to 19 residues. Comments on this clonotype: Its antigen is still unknown. An end of the junction differs from the germline gene, which may be a read error.

This rearrangement joins TRBV11-2 to TRBJ2-3; possibly TRBD2 for D (6 bases). Material for sequencing was liver tumor tissue from sampling region 4. Documented subset: tumor region T4, right-lateral pole. The sequence derives from a man aged 35 to 55 with primary liver carcinoma and hepatitis B virus infection. The CDR3 here is CANRTPRGWGPTSTDTRYF. The CDR3 DNA is TGTGCCAACAGGACTCCTCGAGGCTGGGGACCTACTAGCACAGATACGCGGTATTTT.